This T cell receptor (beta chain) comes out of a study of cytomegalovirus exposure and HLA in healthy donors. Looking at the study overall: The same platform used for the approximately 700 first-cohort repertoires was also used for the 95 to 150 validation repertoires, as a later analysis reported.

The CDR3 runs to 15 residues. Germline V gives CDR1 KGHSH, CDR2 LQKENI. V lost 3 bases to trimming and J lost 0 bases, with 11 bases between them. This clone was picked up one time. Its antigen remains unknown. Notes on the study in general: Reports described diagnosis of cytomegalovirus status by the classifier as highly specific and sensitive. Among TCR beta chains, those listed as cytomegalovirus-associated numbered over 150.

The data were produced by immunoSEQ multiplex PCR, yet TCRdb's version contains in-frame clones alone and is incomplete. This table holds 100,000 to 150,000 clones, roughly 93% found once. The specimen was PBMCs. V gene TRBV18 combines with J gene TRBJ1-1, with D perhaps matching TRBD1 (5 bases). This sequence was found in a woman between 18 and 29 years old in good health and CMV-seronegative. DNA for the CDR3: TGTGCCAGCTCACCTGAACAGGCAATGAACACTGAAGCTTTCTTT. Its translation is CASSPEQAMNTEAFF.